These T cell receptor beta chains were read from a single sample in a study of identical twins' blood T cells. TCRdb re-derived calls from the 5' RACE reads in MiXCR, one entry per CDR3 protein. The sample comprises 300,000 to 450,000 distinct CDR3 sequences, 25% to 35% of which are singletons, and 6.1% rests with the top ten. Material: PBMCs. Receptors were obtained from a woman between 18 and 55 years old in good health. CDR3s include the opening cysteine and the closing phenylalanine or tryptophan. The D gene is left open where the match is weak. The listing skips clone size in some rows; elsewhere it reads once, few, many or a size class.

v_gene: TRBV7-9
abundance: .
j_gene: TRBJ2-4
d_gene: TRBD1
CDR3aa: CASSLGQGKGKNIQYF
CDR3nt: TGTGCCAGCAGCTTAGGACAGGGGAAGGGCAAAAACATTCAGTACTTC

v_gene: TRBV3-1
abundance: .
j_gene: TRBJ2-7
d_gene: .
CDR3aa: CASSQDLGRGYEQYF
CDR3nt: TGTGCCAGCAGCCAAGATCTAGGGCGGGGCTACGAGCAGTACTTC

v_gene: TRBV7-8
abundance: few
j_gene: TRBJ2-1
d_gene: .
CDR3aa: CASSSASLSYNEQFF
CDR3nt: TGTGCCAGCAGCTCCGCTTCCCTATCCTACAATGAGCAGTTCTTC

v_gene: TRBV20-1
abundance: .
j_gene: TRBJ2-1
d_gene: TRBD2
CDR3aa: CSARGLTSGGLNEQFF
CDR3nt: TGCAGTGCTAGAGGTTTGACTAGCGGGGGGTTAAATGAGCAGTTCTTC

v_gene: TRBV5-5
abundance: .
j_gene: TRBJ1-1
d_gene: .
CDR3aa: CASSLEVRDTEAFF
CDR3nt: TGTGCCAGCAGCTTGGAGGTCAGGGACACTGAAGCTTTCTTT

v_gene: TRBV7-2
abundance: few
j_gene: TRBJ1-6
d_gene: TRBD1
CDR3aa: CASSLGTGVPNSPLHF
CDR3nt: TGTGCCAGCAGCTTAGGGACAGGGGTTCCTAATTCACCCCTCCACTTT

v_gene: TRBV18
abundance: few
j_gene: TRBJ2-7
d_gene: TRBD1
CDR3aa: CASSPGTGIYEQYF
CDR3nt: TGTGCCAGCTCTCCAGGGACAGGGATCTACGAGCAGTACTTC

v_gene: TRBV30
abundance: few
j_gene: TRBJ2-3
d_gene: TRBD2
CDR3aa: CAWSRPLAGTQYF
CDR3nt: TGTGCCTGGAGTAGACCCTTAGCGGGTACGCAGTATTTT

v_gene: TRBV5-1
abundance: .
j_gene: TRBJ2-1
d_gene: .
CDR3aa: CASSLVLVDEQFF
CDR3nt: TGCGCCAGCAGCTTGGTACTAGTCGATGAGCAGTTCTTC

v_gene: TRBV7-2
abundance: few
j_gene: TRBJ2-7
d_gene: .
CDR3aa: CASSFVGASYEQYF
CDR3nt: TGTGCCAGCAGCTTCGTCGGGGCTTCCTACGAGCAGTACTTC

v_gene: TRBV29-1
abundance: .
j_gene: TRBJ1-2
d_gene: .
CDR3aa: CSVGGDYGYTF
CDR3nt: TGCAGCGTTGGTGGGGACTATGGCTACACCTTC

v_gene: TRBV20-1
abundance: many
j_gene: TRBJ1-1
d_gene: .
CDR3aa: CSATGITEAFF
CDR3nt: TGCAGCGCTACAGGGATTACTGAAGCTTTCTTT

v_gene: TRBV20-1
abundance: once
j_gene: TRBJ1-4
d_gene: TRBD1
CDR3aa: CSVTKTGGSEKLFF
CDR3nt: TGCAGTGTCACCAAGACAGGGGGCTCGGAAAAACTGTTTTTT

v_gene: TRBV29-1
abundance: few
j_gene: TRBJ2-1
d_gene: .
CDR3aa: CSVAGRSYNEQFF
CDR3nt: TGCAGCGTTGCCGGCCGGTCCTACAATGAGCAGTTCTTC

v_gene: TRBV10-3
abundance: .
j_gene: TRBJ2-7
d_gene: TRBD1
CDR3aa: CTISESKAGGSRTYEQYF
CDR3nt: TGTACCATCAGTGAGTCGAAGGCAGGGGGCTCACGGACCTACGAGCAGTACTTC

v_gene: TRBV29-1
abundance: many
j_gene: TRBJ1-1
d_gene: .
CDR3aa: CSVERPGDTEAFF
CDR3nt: TGCAGCGTTGAGCGTCCAGGCGACACTGAAGCTTTCTTT

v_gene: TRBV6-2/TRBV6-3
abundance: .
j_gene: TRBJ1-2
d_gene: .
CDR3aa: CASSSRARNYGYTF
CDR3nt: TGTGCCAGCAGTTCCAGGGCCAGAAACTATGGCTACACCTTC

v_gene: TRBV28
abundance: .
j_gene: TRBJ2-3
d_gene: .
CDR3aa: CASSLTGATTDTQYF
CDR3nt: TGTGCCAGCAGTTTAACGGGGGCTACTACAGATACGCAGTATTTT

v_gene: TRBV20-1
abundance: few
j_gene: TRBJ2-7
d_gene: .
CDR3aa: CSASFGTTYEQYF
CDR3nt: TGCAGTGCTAGTTTTGGGACCACATACGAGCAGTACTTC

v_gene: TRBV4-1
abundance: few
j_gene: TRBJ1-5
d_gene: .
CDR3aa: CASSQDRAAQPQHF
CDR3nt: TGCGCCAGCAGCCAAGACAGGGCCGCTCAGCCCCAGCATTTT

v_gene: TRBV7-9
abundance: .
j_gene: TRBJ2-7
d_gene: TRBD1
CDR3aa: CASSPSTKTGKYEQYF
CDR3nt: TGTGCCAGCAGCCCATCAACCAAGACAGGGAAATACGAGCAGTACTTC

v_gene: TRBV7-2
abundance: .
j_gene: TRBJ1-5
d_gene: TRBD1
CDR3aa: CASSYSGGFEPQHF
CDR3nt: TGTGCCAGCAGCTACTCAGGGGGCTTTGAGCCCCAGCATTTT

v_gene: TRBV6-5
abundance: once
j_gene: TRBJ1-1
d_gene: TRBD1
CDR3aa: CASRSGGARYTEAFF
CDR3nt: TGTGCCAGCAGATCAGGGGGCGCACGGTACACTGAAGCTTTCTTT

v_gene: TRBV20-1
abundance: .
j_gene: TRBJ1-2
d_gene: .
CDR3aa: CSVIDSPYSYGYTF
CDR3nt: TGCAGTGTAATAGACAGCCCCTACTCCTATGGCTACACCTTC

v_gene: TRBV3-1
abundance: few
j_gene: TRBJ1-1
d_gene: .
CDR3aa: CASSLTTAGIEAFF
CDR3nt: TGTGCCAGCAGTCTTACGACGGCGGGGATTGAAGCTTTCTTT

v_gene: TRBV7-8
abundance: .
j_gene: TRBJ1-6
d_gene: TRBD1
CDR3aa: CASSSGQVLGALHF
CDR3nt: TGTGCCAGCAGCTCGGGACAGGTTCTTGGCGCCCTCCACTTT

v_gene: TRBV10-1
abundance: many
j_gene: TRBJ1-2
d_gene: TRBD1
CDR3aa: CASSESTGLEYGYTF
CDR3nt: TGCGCCAGCAGTGAGTCGACAGGGCTAGAGTATGGCTACACCTTC

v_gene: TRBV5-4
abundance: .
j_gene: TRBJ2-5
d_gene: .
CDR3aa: CASSLSAWQKETQYF
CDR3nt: TGTGCCAGCAGCCTAAGCGCGTGGCAAAAGGAGACCCAGTACTTC

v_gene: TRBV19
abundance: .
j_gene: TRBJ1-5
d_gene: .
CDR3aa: CASKVGVGSNQPQHF
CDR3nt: TGTGCCAGTAAGGTCGGGGTCGGAAGCAATCAGCCCCAGCATTTT

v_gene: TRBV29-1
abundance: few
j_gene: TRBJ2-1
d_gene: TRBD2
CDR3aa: CSVETSVEQFF
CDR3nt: TGCAGCGTGGAGACTAGCGTTGAGCAGTTCTTC

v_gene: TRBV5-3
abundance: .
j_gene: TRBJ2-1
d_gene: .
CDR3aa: CARSAGPIHNEQFF
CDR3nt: TGTGCTAGAAGCGCGGGACCCATCCACAATGAGCAGTTCTTC

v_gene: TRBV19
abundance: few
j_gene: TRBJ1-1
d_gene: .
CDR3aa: CASSVVNTEAFF
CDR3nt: TGTGCCAGTAGTGTGGTGAACACTGAAGCTTTCTTT

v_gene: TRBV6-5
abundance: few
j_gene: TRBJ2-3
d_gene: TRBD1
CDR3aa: CASSYSMGQSTDTQYF
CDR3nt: TGTGCCAGCAGTTACTCGATGGGACAGAGCACAGATACGCAGTATTTT

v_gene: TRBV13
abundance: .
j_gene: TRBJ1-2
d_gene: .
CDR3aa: CASSLDLQGDYGYTF
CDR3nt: TGTGCCAGCAGCTTAGATTTACAGGGTGACTATGGCTACACCTTC

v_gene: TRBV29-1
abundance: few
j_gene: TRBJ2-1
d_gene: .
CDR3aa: CSVLLYNEQFF
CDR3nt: TGCAGCGTCCTCCTCTACAATGAGCAGTTCTTC

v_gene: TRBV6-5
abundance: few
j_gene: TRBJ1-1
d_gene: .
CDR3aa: CASSYSGREAFF
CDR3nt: TGTGCCAGCAGTTACTCCGGTCGTGAAGCTTTCTTT

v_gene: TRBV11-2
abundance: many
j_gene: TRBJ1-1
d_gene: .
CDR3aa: CASSLSGTEAFF
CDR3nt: TGTGCCAGCAGTTTATCTGGGACTGAAGCTTTCTTT

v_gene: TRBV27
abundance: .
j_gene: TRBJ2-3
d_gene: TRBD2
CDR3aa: CASSLLSPSGRIGTDTQYF
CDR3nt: TGTGCCAGCAGTTTATTGAGTCCTAGCGGGAGGATAGGCACAGATACGCAGTATTTT

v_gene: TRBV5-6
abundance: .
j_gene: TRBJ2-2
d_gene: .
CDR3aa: CASSPLDPNTGELFF
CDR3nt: TGTGCCAGCAGCCCGCTGGATCCGAACACCGGGGAGCTGTTTTTT

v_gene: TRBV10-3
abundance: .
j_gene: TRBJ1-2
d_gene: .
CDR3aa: CAITPGPIYGYTF
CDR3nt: TGTGCCATCACCCCCGGGCCAATATATGGCTACACCTTC

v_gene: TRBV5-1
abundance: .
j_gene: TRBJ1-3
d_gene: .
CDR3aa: CASSLRGQGVGSTIYF
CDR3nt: TGCGCCAGCAGCTTGCGGGGCCAGGGCGTCGGAAGCACCATATATTTT

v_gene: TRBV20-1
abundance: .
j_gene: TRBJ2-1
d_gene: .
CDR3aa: CSARKGTGSSYNEQFF
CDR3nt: TGCAGTGCTAGAAAGGGCACAGGAAGCTCCTACAATGAGCAGTTCTTC

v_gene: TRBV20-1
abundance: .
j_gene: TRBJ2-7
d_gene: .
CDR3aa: CSARVRAGSSYEQYF
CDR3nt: TGCAGTGCTAGAGTACGGGCCGGGAGCTCCTACGAGCAGTACTTC

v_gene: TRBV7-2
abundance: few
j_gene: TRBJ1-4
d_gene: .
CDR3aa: CASSSRRANEKLFF
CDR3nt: TGTGCCAGCAGCTCCCGTCGGGCTAATGAAAAACTGTTTTTT